What follows are 18 T cell receptor beta chains derived from one specimen sequenced in a study of shared clonotypes between healthy human individuals. Only in-frame clones appear in the TCRdb table, and some are missing; sequencing was by immunoSEQ multiplex PCR. The table shows more than 2,000,000 clones, with approximately 90% occurring only once. Sequenced input: naive CD4+ T cells sorted from blood. Documented subset: CD45RA+ positively selected. These receptors were collected from a man between 18 and 35 years old in good health.

This chain joins TRBV4-1 and TRBJ2-5; 10 bases map to TRBD2. In germline, CDR1 is MGHRA, CDR2 YSYEKL. The CDR3 is 16 residues long. J lost 4 bases, V lost 1 base, and 6 bases had no gene match. DNA of the CDR3: TGCGCCAGCAGCCAAGTCCGAGCGGGAGGGGGAGAGACCCAGTACTTC. Residues: CASSQVRAGGGETQYF.

This chain links TRBV14 with TRBJ2-2; D unclear. Germline CDR1 and CDR2: SGHDN and FVKESK. Trimming took off 1 base at V and 7 bases at J, with 16 bases between the two ends. The CDR3 length is 16 residues. CDR3 loop: CASSQVEPVKYGELFF. CDR3 nucleotides: TGTGCCAGCAGCCAAGTCGAGCCAGTGAAGTACGGGGAGCTGTTTTTT.

This clone has just one count. A junction end diverges from the germline sequence, so it may reflect a read error. The chain uses TRBV19 and TRBJ1-1; 7 nucleotides agree with TRBD1. There are 14 residues in the CDR3. The germline V gene has CDR1 LNHDA and CDR2 SQIVND (reference sequence). This CDR3 reads CASSLDRANTEAFF. CDR3 DNA sequence: TGTGCCAGTAGTTTAGACAGGGCGAACACTGAAGCTTTCTTT.

A remark on this clone: Other DNA variants within this sample encode the same CDR3. The chain carries TRBV2 and TRBJ2-2; 7 positions match TRBD1. Germline loops: CDR1 SNHLY, CDR2 FYNNEI. The CDR3 extends over 13 amino acids. V was pared by 3 bases and J by 5 bases, with 0 bases of the junction left unmatched. CDR3 sequence (DNA): TGTGCCAGCAGTGAGACAGGGACCGGGGAGCTGTTTTTT. It is translated as CASSETGTGELFF.

The chain couples TRBV21-1 to TRBJ1-5; the table calls TRBD1, which could not be checked here. TRBV21-1 is noted as a pseudogene. This CDR3 region has 17 residues. CDR3 bases: TGTGCCAGCAGCAAAGCGCTTTTACAGAAGAGCAATCAGCCCCAGCATTTT. Encoded protein: CASSKALLQKSNQPQHF.

About this clone: Other DNA variants within this sample encode the same CDR3. This chain uses TRBV7-2 with TRBJ2-7; 12 bases map to TRBD2. V shed 5 bases, J shed 1 base, and the junction held 3 bases outside the gene matches. The CDR3 is made up of 15 amino acids. Germline CDR1 reads SGHTA; CDR2 reads FQGNSA. The CDR3 loop is CASSRTSGDSYEQYF. The CDR3 DNA follows: TGTGCCAGCAGCCGGACTAGCGGGGATTCCTACGAGCAGTACTTC.

CDR3 coding DNA: TGTGCCAGCAGCTTGGCCGTACGGGGGGGCTACAATGAGCAGTTCTTC. Residues: CASSLAVRGGYNEQFF. The V gene is TRBV5-4, the J gene TRBJ2-1; TRBD2 agrees at 8 bases. Germline CDR1 reads SGHNT; CDR2 reads YYREEE (reference sequence). The V segment lost 0 bases and the J segment 3 bases; nucleotides outside the gene matches: 5. The CDR3 consists of 16 residues.

This rearrangement joins TRBV19 to TRBJ1-4, with a tentative D call TRBD1 (6 bases). The V gene's germline CDR1 is LNHDA and CDR2 SQIVND (reference sequence). The CDR3 sequence is 15 residues long. Trimming took off 6 bases at V and 7 bases at J, with 18 bases between the two ends. CDR3 amino acids: CASSPSGVGREKLFF. The CDR3 DNA follows: TGTGCCAGTAGCCCCTCAGGGGTAGGTCGTGAAAAACTGTTTTTT.

The CDR3 reads CASGLVRLGYGNTIYF. For the CDR3, the DNA is TGTGCTAGTGGTTTGGTACGGTTAGGGTACGGAAACACCATATATTTT. The V gene is TRBV12-5, the J gene TRBJ1-3; no reliable D call. Per germline, CDR1 LGHNT and CDR2 FRNRAP. The V end lost 0 bases, the J end lost 4 bases, and 13 bases lay between the germline ends. The CDR3 totals 16 residues.

This chain connects TRBV5-1 to TRBJ2-3; perhaps TRBD2 as D (6 bases). Trimming cost V 0 bases and J 6 bases, with 11 bases left between them. Per the germline V gene, CDR1 is SGHRS and CDR2 is YFSETQ. The CDR3 extends over 14 amino acids. The CDR3 is CASSLEGGGDTQYF. The CDR3 DNA sequence: TGCGCCAGCAGCTTGGAGGGAGGAGGCGATACGCAGTATTTT.

The chain carries TRBV27 and TRBJ2-5; 11 bases map to TRBD1. V lost 8 bases to trimming and J lost 1 base; unmatched junction nucleotides: 9. Germline V gene data show CDR1 as MNHEY and CDR2 as SMNVEV (reference sequence). The CDR3 contains 16 residues. The CDR3 loop is CASRRTGQGGQETQYF. CDR3 nucleotides: TGTGCCAGCCGGAGGACGGGACAGGGGGGCCAAGAGACCCAGTACTTC.

V usage is TRBV7-2 and J usage is TRBJ2-5; 10 bases line up with TRBD1. In germline, CDR1 is SGHTA, CDR2 FQGNSA. V lost 1 base and J lost 5; bases outside the gene matches: 7. This CDR3 has 16 residues. CDR3 sequence (DNA): TGTGCCAGCAGCTTAGGCGGGACAGGGGTCGGGGAGACCCAGTACTTC. It specifies CASSLGGTGVGETQYF.

V gene TRBV5-4 combines with J gene TRBJ2-7, with D possibly being TRBD1 (5 bases). Trimming took off 4 bases at V and 5 bases at J, with 16 bases between the two ends. The V gene's germline CDR1 is SGHNT and CDR2 YYREEE (reference sequence). This CDR3 comprises 14 residues. The CDR3: CASSARDTGDEQYF. Written as DNA, the CDR3 is TGTGCCAGCAGCGCTAGAGACACAGGAGACGAGCAGTACTTC.

V gene TRBV6-5 combines with J gene TRBJ2-7; possibly TRBD1 for D (5 bases). Looked up from germline, CDR1 is MNHEY and CDR2 is SVGAGI. Trimming shortened V by 5 bases and J by 7 bases, and 9 bases separated the two germline ends. The CDR3 sequence is 11 residues long. CDR3 nucleotide sequence: TGTGCCAGCAGTCAGGGATTGGAGCAGTACTTC. The encoded protein is CASSQGLEQYF.

The chain joins TRBV2 to TRBJ1-2, with 7 bases aligning to TRBD1. The CDR3 is 12 amino acids. Trimming at V came to 11 bases and at J to 4 bases, leaving 7 bases not matched to a gene. Germline loops: CDR1 SNHLY, CDR2 FYNNEI. CDR3 sequence: CAGRGTAYGYTF. The CDR3 nucleotides are TGTGCCGGACGAGGGACAGCCTATGGCTACACCTTC.

V and J are TRBV19 and TRBJ2-7; TRBD1 agrees at 9 bases. Trimming cost V 3 bases and J 6 bases; bases outside gene matches: 9. The CDR3 runs 15 residues. Germline V gene data show CDR1 as LNHDA and CDR2 as SQIVND (reference sequence). The CDR3, as DNA: TGTGCCAGTAGTATCGGAGGGACAGGGTACCGCGAGCAGTACTTC. It translates to CASSIGGTGYREQYF.

The chain recombines TRBV19 with TRBJ2-5; D is ambiguous. From germline, CDR1 is LNHDA and CDR2 SQIVND (reference sequence). V lost 7 bases, J lost 7 bases, and 19 bases lay in between. This CDR3 is 14 amino acids long. Here the CDR3 reads CASNHREEMATQYF. The CDR3 nucleotides read TGTGCCAGTAACCACCGTGAGGAGATGGCGACCCAGTACTTC.

The V and J genes are TRBV10-3 and TRBJ2-7, with D possibly matching TRBD1 (5 bases). This CDR3 region has 14 residues. V gave up 4 bases and J gave up 3 bases, with 13 bases separating them. Germline values: CDR1 ENHRY, CDR2 SYGVKD. Here the CDR3 DNA reads TGTGCCATCAGTGGCCGCGACAGAGACTACGAGCAGTACTTC. Its protein product is CAISGRDRDYEQYF.